Below, 20 T cell receptor beta chains from the same sample are listed, as sequenced in a study of Graves' ophthalmopathy and Graves' hyperthyroidism. RNA served as the template for amplifying TCR beta CDR3 regions. Amplification began with first-round RT-PCR using HTBI primers, then second-round multiplex PCR was performed. Each CDR3 protein is one row after TCRdb ran MiXCR on the multiplex PCR reads. The data contain around 660,000 distinct CDR3 sequences, roughly 41% of them singletons. Sequences were obtained from peripheral blood. The receptor set was obtained from an adult man with Graves' ophthalmopathy.

The CDR3 DNA is TGCAGTGCTCGCGGGGGGGCGAACACCGGGGAGCTGTTTTTT. Protein product: CSARGGANTGELFF. The chain uses TRBV20-1 and TRBJ2-2, with 9 bases matching TRBD2. Germline CDR1 is DFQATT and CDR2 is SNEGSKA (reference sequence). The CDR3 has 14 amino acids. V lost 5 bases, J lost 0 bases, and 1 base stayed unmatched.

This chain connects TRBV10-3 to TRBJ2-7; 9 bases map to TRBD1. CDR3 length: 14 residues. Germline trimming cut 6 bases from V and 3 bases from J; bases unmatched to any gene: 6. From germline, CDR1 is ENHRY and CDR2 SYGVKD. The CDR3 DNA reads as TGTGCCATCAGCCTTTCGGGACAGGGCTACGAGCAGTACTTC. This gives the protein CAISLSGQGYEQYF.

This clonotype has a count of ten or more. V usage is TRBV29-1 and J usage is TRBJ2-7; 7 nucleotides align to TRBD2. Germline CDR1 is SQVTM and CDR2 is ANQGSEA. The junction had 6 bases not matched to a gene; V was cut back by 0 bases and J by 4 bases. The CDR3 is made up of 14 amino acids. Here the CDR3 reads CSVEDRGLGYEQYF. CDR3 nucleotide sequence: TGCAGCGTTGAAGATCGTGGACTAGGGTACGAGCAGTACTTC.

The chain uses TRBV25-1 and TRBJ1-6; D is perhaps TRBD1 (6 bases). The CDR3 sequence is 12 residues long. CDR1 is MGHDK, CDR2 SYGVNS, per germline. Trimming took 8 bases from V and 7 from J, leaving 9 bases between them. CDR3 sequence reads: CASPRGNSPLHF. Written as DNA, the CDR3 is TGTGCCAGCCCTAGGGGGAATTCACCCCTCCACTTT.

This clonotype was counted only a few times. The gene calls are TRBV5-1 and TRBJ2-7, with TRBD1 identical over 7 bases. Losses at the gene ends were 4 bases for V and 3 bases for J; bases not matched to a gene: 10. CDR1 SGHRS and CDR2 YFSETQ come from the germline V gene. The CDR3 length is 15 residues. CDR3 region: CASSGIPGQNYEQYF. The DNA of the CDR3 is TGCGCCAGCAGCGGGATACCGGGACAGAACTACGAGCAGTACTTC.

CDR3 amino acids: CATSRVPGGDYGYTF. CDR3 in DNA: TGTGCCACCAGCAGAGTCCCAGGGGGCGACTATGGCTACACCTTC. The genes are TRBV15 and TRBJ1-2; 8 nucleotides agree with TRBD1. CDR1 LNHNV and CDR2 YYDKDF come from the germline V gene (reference sequence). The CDR3 has 15 amino acids. Trimming cost V 1 base and J 3 bases; bases outside gene matches: 4.

This clonotype has at least ten counts. This chain joins TRBV24-1 and TRBJ1-2, with D uncertain. V shed 4 bases and J shed 5 bases, with 4 bases lying between them. Germline V gives CDR1 KGHDR, CDR2 SFDVKD. The CDR3 spans 11 residues. CDR3 nucleotides: TGTGCCACCAGTGACGGGTATGGCTACACCTTC. Amino acids: CATSDGYGYTF.

This clonotype was counted ten times or more. The rearrangement joins TRBV5-1 to TRBJ1-2; maybe TRBD1 (5 bases). Trimming shortened V by 4 bases and J by 8 bases, and 18 bases separated the two germline ends. The germline V gene has CDR1 SGHRS and CDR2 YFSETQ. There are 14 residues in the CDR3. CDR3 bases: TGCGCCAGCAGCAAAGTCGGAGGGGAGGGCGGCTACACCTTC. Translated, it gives CASSKVGGEGGYTF.

This clonotype appeared a few times. The chain employs TRBV24-1 and TRBJ2-2; the D gene is possibly TRBD1 (5 bases). Deletions cut 7 bases from V and 2 bases from J, with 16 bases between. This CDR3 comprises 16 residues. Germline values: CDR1 KGHDR, CDR2 SFDVKD. The CDR3: CATSQFTQGNTGELFF. The CDR3 coding sequence is TGTGCCACCAGCCAGTTCACTCAGGGCAACACCGGGGAGCTGTTTTTT.

Turning to this clonotype: It may be a read error: a sequence one base away is much more abundant. V is TRBV9 and J is TRBJ1-2; a possible D gene is TRBD1 (6 bases). From germline, CDR1 is SGDLS and CDR2 YYNGEE. The CDR3 is 14 residues long. Trimming stripped 6 bases from V and 3 bases from J, with 15 bases between. CDR3: CASNVSAGDYGYTF. Written as DNA, the CDR3 is TGTGCCAGCAACGTTTCCGCAGGGGACTATGGCTACACCTTC.

On this clonotype itself: Just one base apart from a much larger clone, this may be a read error. The chain employs TRBV7-2 and TRBJ1-1, with D tentatively TRBD1 (5 bases). Germline V gives CDR1 SGHTA, CDR2 FQGNSA. The V gene lost 5 bases and the J gene lost 1 base, with 11 bases spanning the gap. This CDR3 has 14 residues. The CDR3 DNA sequence: TGTGCCAGCAGCCCTGGCAGGGAGAACACTGAAGCTTTCTTT. It codes for CASSPGRENTEAFF.

In this sample, this clonotype turned up many times. This chain connects TRBV20-1 to TRBJ1-5; 10 bases fit TRBD1. This CDR3 contains 17 residues. Trimming at V came to 6 bases and at J to 4 bases, leaving 15 bases not matched to a gene. CDR1 and CDR2 (germline): DFQATT, SNEGSKA (reference sequence). CDR3 residues: CSALRDRGPMWNQPQHF. DNA for the CDR3: TGCAGTGCCCTCCGGGACAGGGGACCGATGTGGAATCAGCCCCAGCATTTT.

This clonotype was counted ten times or more. The gene calls are TRBV7-9 and TRBJ1-2, with D hard to call. The V and J ends lost 4 bases and 2 bases respectively, with 11 bases between them. The CDR3 contains 14 residues. Per germline, CDR1 SEHNR and CDR2 FQNEAQ (reference sequence). For the CDR3, the DNA is TGTGCCAGCAGCTACCAGACGGACAACTATGGCTACACCTTC. Its translation is CASSYQTDNYGYTF.

Worth noting for this clonotype: A read error may explain this, as a much larger clone is one base away. V usage is TRBV11-2 and J usage is TRBJ2-5, with 8 positions matching TRBD1. Germline assignment: CDR1 SGHAT and CDR2 FQNNGV. V shed 5 bases, J shed 4 bases, and the junction held 9 bases outside the gene matches. This CDR3 spans 15 amino acids. The CDR3 reads CASSPTGVGGETQYF. CDR3 bases: TGTGCCAGCAGCCCGACAGGGGTAGGGGGAGAGACCCAGTACTTC.

V gene TRBV6-5 combines with J gene TRBJ1-2, with 10 bases fitting TRBD1. There are 12 residues in the CDR3. Germline loops: CDR1 MNHEY, CDR2 SVGAGI. Trimming took 7 bases from V and 8 from J; bases not matched to a gene: 4. The CDR3 protein is CASKSTGGGYTF. The DNA of the CDR3 is TGTGCCAGCAAATCGACAGGGGGCGGCTACACCTTC.

The CDR3 loop reads CSVGQYDGYTIYF. The DNA for the CDR3 is TGCAGCGTTGGACAGTATGACGGCTACACCATATATTTT. The chain links TRBV29-1 to TRBJ1-3; a possible D gene is TRBD1 (5 bases). V was shortened by 4 bases and J by 8 bases, with 15 bases between the two germline ends. The germline V gene encodes CDR1 SQVTM and CDR2 ANQGSEA. CDR3 size: 13 residues.

This clonotype has a count of ten or more. This chain uses TRBV7-3 with TRBJ1-6; TRBD1 might be the D (5 bases). CDR1 and CDR2 (germline): SGHTA, FQGTGA. This CDR3 contains 15 residues. Deletions cut 2 bases from V and 5 bases from J, with 10 bases between. The CDR3 loop is CASSLSGGHNSPLHF. The CDR3 DNA reads TGTGCCAGCAGCTTATCGGGGGGACATAATTCACCCCTCCACTTT.

A note on this clonotype: This could be a read error, since a much larger clone is one nucleotide away. The rearrangement joins TRBV9 to TRBJ2-2; D is possibly TRBD2 (5 bases). There are 12 residues in the CDR3. The germline V gene has CDR1 SGDLS and CDR2 YYNGEE. CDR3 DNA: TGTGCCAGCAGCGTCTTTTCCGGGGAGCCGTTTTTT. Encoded protein: CASSVFSGEPFF.

The chain joins TRBV12-3 or TRBV12-4 to TRBJ1-6; TRBD1 is a possible D gene (5 bases). V lost 5 bases and J 9 bases, leaving 11 bases between the germline ends. The CDR3 is made up of 13 amino acids. DNA of the CDR3: TGTGCCAGCAGTCCCCGGCAGGGTTCACCCCTCCACTTT. It codes for CASSPRQGSPLHF.

The chain recombines TRBV20-1 with TRBJ2-7, with D possibly TRBD2 on 5 matching bases. The CDR3 is 13 amino acids. V was clipped by 1 base and J by 3 bases, with 10 bases between them. Germline loops: CDR1 DFQATT, CDR2 SNEGSKA (reference sequence). CDR3 nucleotide sequence: TGCAGTGCTAGAGCGGGGATCGGCTACGAGCAGTACTTC. Translated: CSARAGIGYEQYF.